Sequencing of this T cell receptor (beta chain) was carried out in a study of T cell responses to AZD1222 COVID-19 vaccine. The CDR3 contains 15 residues. Germline values: CDR1 SGHVS, CDR2 FQNEAQ. The V gene end was trimmed by 5 bases and the J gene end by 2 bases; junction bases not matched to a gene: 6. The method was immunoSEQ multiplex PCR; TCRdb's version includes in-frame clones alone and lacks a portion of them. The sample contains about 110,000 clones, around 90% of which appear only once. Sequences were derived from peripheral blood, sampled 28 days after the second AZD1222 dose. The chain has TRBV7-8 and TRBJ1-1; 9 positions agree with TRBD1. The receptor was isolated from an adult who received the AZD1222 COVID-19 vaccine. The CDR3 sequence: CASSTNTGGNTEAFF. The CDR3 DNA follows: TGTGCCAGCAGCACAAATACAGGGGGCAACACTGAAGCTTTCTTT.